The present entry profiles one T cell receptor (beta chain) with its context. This sample stems from a study of blood T cell repertoires in COVID-19. Study as a whole: Some COVID-19 samples were acute and others convalescent; all came from the United States, Italy and Spain. The cDNA or gDNA used as material had been derived from T cells, B-cell-depleted T cells, or PBMCs.

Under the authors' procedure: Reference gene primer amplification in the assay estimated nucleated cell counts. Using immunoSEQ multiplex PCR, the repertoire was profiled, and TCRdb retains in-frame clones only, with some absent. The V and J calls and clone size are taken from that table; D and trimming were inferred from the DNA. The sample includes under 300,000 clones, roughly 80% seen only once; the top ten take roughly a tenth. V was pared by 7 bases and J by 5 bases, with 14 bases between. The germline V gene encodes CDR1 LNHDA and CDR2 SQIVND (reference sequence). This CDR3 spans 13 amino acids.

This receptor was taken from a woman aged 80 or over with acute or convalescent COVID-19. Sequenced material: peripheral blood. The chain combines TRBV19 with TRBJ2-5, with D tentatively TRBD1 (6 bases). CDR3 loop: CASISQGSETQYF. The CDR3 DNA is TGTGCCAGTATCAGTCAGGGGTCGGAGACCCAGTACTTC. The full variable domain, completed using reference TRBV19 and TRBJ2-5, is DGGITQSPKYLFRKEGQNVTLSCEQNLNHDAMYWYRQDPGQGLRLIYYSQIVNDFQKGDIAEGYSVSREKKESFPLTVTSAQKNPTAFYLCASISQGSETQYFGPGTRLLVL.